A single sample is the source of the 15 T cell receptor beta chains below, sequenced in a study of blood T cell repertoires in COVID-19 (TCRdb year 2020). The library was generated by the immunoSEQ multiplex PCR assay. TCRdb re-hosts the immuneACCESS table, in-frame sequences only. Its copies lack some clones; in the studies checked, an unresolved V gene accounts for under half of them, and the cause for the rest is not known. The sample has over 100,000 clones on record, roughly 89% of them singletons. The ten largest account for under 4.5% of the sample. Sequencing used peripheral blood. The receptors were gathered from a man aged 60 to 75 with COVID-19, enrolled during active disease.

V gene TRBV7-3 combines with J gene TRBJ1-1; D is perhaps TRBD1 (6 bases). Trimming took off 2 bases at V and 1 base at J, with 11 bases between the two ends. This CDR3 is built from 15 residues. The germline gives CDR1 SGHTA, CDR2 FQGTGA. CDR3 DNA sequence: TGTGCCAGCAGCTTAGGGGGACACGAGAACACTGAAGCTTTCTTT. Its protein is CASSLGGHENTEAFF. Full variable domain (missing parts from reference TRBV7-3 and TRBJ1-1): GAGVSQTPSNKVTEKGKYVELRCDPISGHTALYWYRQSLGQGPEFLIYFQGTGAADDSGLPNDRFFAVRPEGSVSTLKIQRTERGDSAVYLCASSLGGHENTEAFFGQGTRLTVV.

The chain has TRBV7-2 and TRBJ2-7; D remains unclear. V was shortened by 5 bases and J by 3 bases, with 5 bases between the two germline ends. This CDR3 is built from 11 residues. The germline CDR1 and CDR2 sequences are SGHTA and FQGNSA. CDR3: CASSPGYEQYF. Written as DNA, the CDR3 is TGTGCCAGCAGCCCCGGCTACGAGCAGTACTTC.

This chain joins TRBV3-1 (or the pseudogene TRBV3-2) and TRBJ1-2; D is unresolved. The CDR3 loop spans 14 amino acids. The germline V and J ends were trimmed by 6 bases and 7 bases, with 18 bases remaining between them. Germline V lookup: CDR1 LGHDT, CDR2 YNNKEL (reference sequence). The CDR3 region has the DNA TGTGCCAGCAGTAAATCCCCAACGAGAAGTGGCTACACCTTC. This translates into CASSKSPTRSGYTF.

The chain has TRBV11-3 and TRBJ2-7; maybe TRBD2 (5 bases). The CDR3 runs 13 residues. V dropped 1 base and J dropped 6 bases, with 10 bases sitting between them. CDR1 is SGHNT and CDR2 is YENEEA in the germline V gene. The CDR3 DNA follows: TGTGCCAGCAGCTTAGCGGGGAGTGCCGAGCAGTACTTC. It is translated as CASSLAGSAEQYF.

The chain has TRBV7-3 and TRBJ1-2, with D unclear. This CDR3 is 14 amino acids long. CDR1 and CDR2 (germline): SGHTA, FQGTGA. The ends were cut back, 2 bases at V and 5 bases at J, with 12 bases in the middle. CDR3 sequence (DNA): TGTGCCAGCAGCTTAGGGCCAGGTTCTTATGGCTACACCTTC. This gives the protein CASSLGPGSYGYTF. Variable domain in full (rest from reference TRBV7-3 and TRBJ1-2): GAGVSQTPSNKVTEKGKYVELRCDPISGHTALYWYRQSLGQGPEFLIYFQGTGAADDSGLPNDRFFAVRPEGSVSTLKIQRTERGDSAVYLCASSLGPGSYGYTFGSGTRLTVV.

The chain has TRBV28 and TRBJ2-3, with TRBD1 identical over 7 bases. CDR1 and CDR2 (germline): MDHEN, SYDVKM. The V and J ends lost 7 bases and 6 bases, in that order; junction bases with no gene match: 10. There are 14 residues in the CDR3. The CDR3 DNA reads as TGTGCCAGCATCGAGGGCAGGGGGTTCGATACGCAGTATTTT. This codes for CASIEGRGFDTQYF.

The chain employs TRBV6-5 and TRBJ1-4, with a tentative D call TRBD1 (6 bases). Trimming cost V 3 bases and J 5 bases, with 13 bases left between them. Germline CDR1 MNHEY, CDR2 SVGAGI. The CDR3 has 15 residues. The CDR3 reads CASSYGFQGNEKLFF. The CDR3 nucleotides are TGTGCCAGCAGTTATGGGTTTCAGGGGAATGAAAAACTGTTTTTT.

V gene TRBV6-5 combines with J gene TRBJ2-1; tentative D call: TRBD2 (5 bases). With 8 bases removed from V and 4 bases from J, the gap between germline ends came to 15 bases. Germline values: CDR1 MNHEY, CDR2 SVGAGI. The CDR3 spans 14 residues. The CDR3: CASLPREPYNEQFF. The DNA of the CDR3 is TGTGCCAGCTTGCCTAGGGAGCCTTACAATGAGCAGTTCTTC.

This clone occurred a few times. The chain joins TRBV6-2 or TRBV6-3 to TRBJ1-5, with 9 positions matching TRBD1. CDR3 length equals 15 residues. Germline CDR1 MNHEY, CDR2 SVGEGT. The V segment lost 5 bases and the J segment 5 bases; nucleotides outside the gene matches: 7. For the CDR3, the DNA is TGTGCCAGCAGTCCCGGGACAGGGCGGGATCAGCCCCAGCATTTT. This codes for CASSPGTGRDQPQHF.

The chain uses TRBV10-3 and TRBJ1-2, with D possibly matching TRBD1 (6 bases). The length of the CDR3 is 16 residues. Per germline, CDR1 ENHRY and CDR2 SYGVKD. Trimming stripped 8 bases from V and 2 bases from J, with 21 bases between. The CDR3: CAISSMTGRSNYGYTF. For the CDR3, the DNA is TGTGCCATCTCTTCAATGACAGGCCGCTCAAACTATGGCTACACCTTC.

The chain has TRBV19 and TRBJ1-5, with D hard to call. The CDR3 extends over 15 amino acids. Germline V gene lookup returns CDR1 LNHDA and CDR2 SQIVND (reference sequence). V gave up 5 bases and J gave up 4 bases, with 15 bases separating them. The CDR3 protein is CASSDYILRNQPQHF. The CDR3 region has the DNA TGTGCCAGTAGTGACTACATACTGAGAAATCAGCCCCAGCATTTT.

The J gene is TRBJ2-5, the V gene TRBV4-3, with D perhaps matching TRBD2 (6 bases). Looked up from germline, CDR1 is LGHNA and CDR2 is YSLEER. The CDR3 is 15 residues long. Trimming cost V 1 base and J 5 bases, with 14 bases left between them. CDR3 in DNA: TGCGCCAGCAGCCAAGGATCGACTAGTCAGGAGACCCAGTACTTC. Protein: CASSQGSTSQETQYF.

This chain uses TRBV5-4 with TRBJ1-4; the D is unclear. CDR3 size: 14 residues. With 0 bases removed from V and 3 bases from J, the gap between germline ends came to 6 bases. Germline loops: CDR1 SGHNT, CDR2 YYREEE (reference sequence). The DNA for the CDR3 is TGTGCCAGCAGCTTGGTCCCGGCTAATGAAAAACTGTTTTTT. This gives the protein CASSLVPANEKLFF.

The chain combines TRBV4-2 with TRBJ2-7, with TRBD1 matching over 9 bases. Unmatched junction bases numbered 2, after V lost 2 bases and J lost 3 bases. This CDR3 comprises 14 residues. CDR1 LGHNA and CDR2 YNFKEQ come from the germline V gene. The CDR3 coding sequence is TGTGCCAGCAGCCAACCGGGACAGGGCTACGAGCAGTACTTC. Amino acids: CASSQPGQGYEQYF.

The chain joins TRBV4-2 to TRBJ2-2, with TRBD2 matching 11 bases. V dropped 4 bases and J dropped 4; count of bases not matched to a gene: 2. CDR3 length equals 15 residues. CDR1 and CDR2 (germline): LGHNA, YNFKEQ. The CDR3 is CASSPLAGGTGELFF. CDR3 sequence (DNA): TGTGCCAGCAGCCCCCTAGCGGGGGGCACCGGGGAGCTGTTTTTT.